One sample yielded the 24 T cell receptor beta chains listed below, sequenced in a study of regulatory T cells in long-lasting Graves disease. Time point: newly diagnosed GD, antithyroid drugs for less than 3 months. PBMC-extracted RNA yielded the TCR library. Arm-PCR of CDR3 regions and iRepertoire HTBI primers were used to build TCR beta libraries. Via MiXCR, TCRdb re-called the multiplex PCR reads, giving one row per CDR3 protein. The sample lists roughly 500,000 distinct CDR3 sequences; 14% were seen once. The data were also submitted as part of a second study, on T cells in Graves' hyperthyroidism and ophthalmopathy.

The input for sequencing was peripheral blood mononuclear cells (PBMCs), taken at new diagnosis, from a patient treated with antithyroid drugs. These TCRs come from a woman aged 50 to 60 with Graves disease.

V gene TRBV6-1 combines with J gene TRBJ1-6, with D possibly being TRBD1 (5 bases). CDR1 and CDR2 (germline): MNHNS, SASEGT. Trimming removed 7 bases at V and 5 bases at J, with 12 bases between. This CDR3 spans 14 amino acids. The CDR3 bases are TGTGCCAGCAACGCCGGGACGGATAATTCACCCCTCCACTTT. Its translation is CASNAGTDNSPLHF.

This clonotype was detected ten times or more. This chain's CDR3 is CASSRGQGRNTQYF. Written as DNA, the CDR3 is TGCGCCAGCAGCAGGGGACAGGGAAGGAATACGCAGTATTTT. This sequence joins TRBV5-1 and TRBJ2-3; 9 positions agree with TRBD1. Looked up from germline, CDR1 is SGHRS and CDR2 is YFSETQ. With V trimmed by 4 bases and J by 7 bases, 7 bases remained unmatched. The CDR3 has 14 amino acids.

In its sample, this clonotype was seen many times. The V call is TRBV12-3 or TRBV12-4, the J call TRBJ1-2; weak D call: TRBD1 (5 bases). This CDR3 has 14 residues. V shed 6 bases and J shed 7 bases, with 18 bases lying between them. CDR3 sequence: CASSWSAGRSGYTF. CDR3 coding DNA: TGTGCCAGCAGCTGGTCGGCAGGGAGGAGTGGCTACACCTTC.

The J gene is TRBJ2-2, the V gene TRBV30; the D gene is possibly TRBD1 (5 bases). The V and J ends lost 4 bases and 1 base respectively, with 10 bases between them. This CDR3 is 14 amino acids long. Germline CDR1 is GTSNPN and CDR2 is SVGIG (reference sequence). CDR3 residues: CAWNSQGNTGELFF. DNA of the CDR3: TGTGCCTGGAATTCCCAGGGGAACACCGGGGAGCTGTTTTTT.

This clonotype has only a few counts. The V and J genes are TRBV28 and TRBJ1-6; D is unresolved. The CDR3 spans 14 residues. Germline V gives CDR1 MDHEN, CDR2 SYDVKM. The ends were cut back, 3 bases at V and 10 bases at J, with 13 bases in the middle. The CDR3 is CASSFFSEPSPLHF. For the CDR3, the DNA is TGTGCCAGCAGTTTTTTTTCAGAGCCCTCACCCCTCCACTTT.

The chain links TRBV5-5 to TRBJ1-2; D unresolved. Trimming took 0 bases from V and 6 from J, leaving 15 bases between them. Germline V gives CDR1 SGHKS, CDR2 YYEKEE (reference sequence). CDR3 length: 15 residues. The CDR3 region has the DNA TGTGCCAGCAGCTTGGGTGGCGACGTGGCAAATGGCTACACCTTC. It yields the protein CASSLGGDVANGYTF.

This clonotype was observed many times. The rearrangement joins TRBV29-1 to TRBJ1-1, with a possible D match to TRBD1 (5 bases). The CDR3 totals 14 residues. V lost 0 bases and J lost 5, with 13 bases in between. Germline V CDR1 and CDR2: SQVTM, ANQGSEA. CDR3 coding DNA: TGCAGCGTTGAAGAGGCGCAGGGTAATACTGAAGCTTTCTTT. This gives the protein CSVEEAQGNTEAFF.

This clonotype has just a few counts. Sequence at one end of the junction differs from germline and may be a read error. The V call is TRBV2, the J call TRBJ2-7, with TRBD1 identical over 8 bases. The length of the CDR3 is 15 residues. Germline CDR1 is SNHLY and CDR2 is FYNNEI. CDR3 region: CASSGWDRSSYGQYF. Here the CDR3 DNA reads TGTGCCAGCAGTGGGTGGGACAGGAGCTCCTACGGGCAGTACTTC. Full variable domain (missing parts from reference TRBV2 and TRBJ2-7): EPEVTQTPSHQVTQMGQEVILRCVPISNHLYFYWYRQILGQKVEFLVSFYNNEISEKSEIFDDQFSVERPDGSNFTLKIRSTKLEDSAMYFCASSGWDRSSYGQYFGPGTRLTVT.

This clonotype was detected a few times. This clone may be a read error of a much larger clone one base away. V and J are TRBV2 and TRBJ2-2, with TRBD1 as a possible D gene (7 bases). CDR3 size: 13 residues. Germline assignment: CDR1 SNHLY and CDR2 FYNNEI. The CDR3 loop is CASRTGEAGGLFF. In DNA, the CDR3 is TGTGCCAGCAGAACAGGGGAGGCCGGGGGGCTGTTTTTT. Full variable domain (outside the CDR3, taken from reference TRBV2 and TRBJ2-2): EPEVTQTPSHQVTQMGQEVILRCVPISNHLYFYWYRQILGQKVEFLVSFYNNEISEKSEIFDDQFSVERPDGSNFTLKIRSTKLEDSAMYFCASRTGEAGGLFFGEGSRLTVL.

This clonotype was observed a handful of times. This could be a read error, since a much larger clone is one nucleotide away. This chain connects TRBV7-8 to TRBJ2-5; D possibly uses TRBD1 or TRBD2 (5 bases each). The germline V gene has CDR1 SGHVS and CDR2 FQNEAQ. The CDR3 is made up of 15 amino acids. The V end was cut by 2 bases, the J end by 3 bases, with 13 bases between. The CDR3 is CASSLPGAREETQYF. The CDR3 nucleotides are TGTGCCAGCAGCTTACCCGGGGCTAGGGAAGAGACCCAGTACTTC.

The chain couples TRBV7-2 to TRBJ2-3; 7 positions agree with TRBD1. The CDR3 is 15 residues long. V gave up 5 bases and J gave up 2 bases; unmatched junction bases: 7. Germline CDR1 reads SGHTA; CDR2 reads FQGNSA. In DNA form, the CDR3 reads TGTGCCAGCAGCCCCACGACAGGGAACACAGATACGCAGTATTTT. It encodes CASSPTTGNTDTQYF. Full variable domain (remainder filled in from reference TRBV7-2 and TRBJ2-3): GAGVSQSPSNKVTEKGKDVELRCDPISGHTALYWYRQSLGQGLEFLIYFQGNSAPDKSGLPSDRFSAERTGGSVSTLTIQRTQQEDSAVYLCASSPTTGNTDTQYFGPGTRLTVL.

V and J are TRBV4-1 and TRBJ2-1; D gene ambiguous. Trimming removed 0 bases at V and 9 bases at J, with 12 bases between. This CDR3 is 14 amino acids long. CDR1 is MGHRA and CDR2 is YSYEKL in the germline V gene. CDR3 loop: CASSQDTLVGEQFF. The CDR3 DNA reads TGCGCCAGCAGCCAAGATACTCTTGTGGGTGAGCAGTTCTTC.

A few counts support this clonotype. The chain carries TRBV18 and TRBJ1-6, with 8 bases lining up with TRBD1. The CDR3 is made up of 15 amino acids. Germline CDR1 reads KGHSH; CDR2 reads LQKENI. V dropped 4 bases and J dropped 5; count of bases not matched to a gene: 4. The CDR3 nucleotides read TGTGCCAGCTCACAAGGACAGGGTGATAATTCACCCCTCCACTTT. Protein product: CASSQGQGDNSPLHF.

This clonotype was picked up many times. The J gene is TRBJ2-3, the V gene TRBV7-3; tentatively, D is TRBD1 (6 bases). V shed 1 base and J shed 3 bases, with 8 bases lying between them. The CDR3 consists of 14 residues. The germline gives CDR1 SGHTA, CDR2 FQGTGA. The CDR3 loop reads CASSLSQGTDTQYF. CDR3 coding DNA: TGTGCCAGCAGCTTAAGCCAGGGGACAGATACGCAGTATTTT.

This clonotype was detected many times. CDR3 loop: CASSLSLPVEFF. For the CDR3, the DNA is TGTGCCAGCAGTTTAAGTCTACCCGTGGAGTTCTTC. The genes are TRBV27 and TRBJ2-1; D gene ambiguous. CDR1 is MNHEY and CDR2 is SMNVEV in the germline V gene (reference sequence). Deletions cut 2 bases from V and 14 bases from J, with 13 bases between. The CDR3 runs to 12 residues.

This clonotype was observed at least ten times. The chain is built from TRBV12-3 or TRBV12-4 and TRBJ1-4, with 7 bases identical to TRBD1. Losses at the gene ends were 6 bases for V and 0 bases for J; bases not matched to a gene: 7. The CDR3 has 16 residues. CDR3 loop: CASSRAGGATNEKLFF. In DNA form, the CDR3 reads TGTGCCAGCAGCCGGGCAGGGGGAGCAACTAATGAAAAACTGTTTTTT.

This clonotype occurred a few times. The chain carries TRBV29-1 and TRBJ1-1, with TRBD1 matching 8 bases. Germline-derived CDR1 and CDR2 are SQVTM and ANQGSEA. The CDR3 consists of 15 residues. V was pared by 6 bases and J by 5 bases, with 14 bases of the junction left unmatched. The CDR3 spells CSVARQGTEGTEAFF. The CDR3 DNA is TGCAGCGTCGCCCGACAGGGGACGGAAGGAACTGAAGCTTTCTTT.

This chain links TRBV6-1 with TRBJ2-5; D remains ambiguous. The better agreement between TRBJ2-7 and the DNA end casts doubt on the J call. Per germline, CDR1 MNHNS and CDR2 SASEGT. CDR3 length: 12 residues. CDR3 in DNA: TGTGCCAGCAGTGACCCGGACTACGAGCAGTACTTC. Amino acid sequence: CASSDPDYEQYF.

This clonotype was detected many times. The J gene is TRBJ2-7, the V gene TRBV6-5, with 12 bases fitting TRBD2. This CDR3 spans 16 amino acids. The V segment lost 0 bases and the J segment 5 bases; nucleotides outside the gene matches: 5. Germline CDR1 and CDR2: MNHEY and SVGAGI. For the CDR3, the DNA is TGTGCCAGCAGTTACTCGGGACTAGCGGGCCCCGACGAGCAGTACTTC. It is translated as CASSYSGLAGPDEQYF.

This clonotype came up a few times. A clone one base away is much larger, so this may be a read error. The CDR3 DNA reads as TGCGCCAGCAGCTTGGCGGGGGTTCACAATGAGCAGTCCTTC. Its translation: CASSLAGVHNEQSF. The chain carries TRBV5-1 and TRBJ2-1, with a tentative D call TRBD2 (6 bases). Germline V gives CDR1 SGHRS, CDR2 YFSETQ. This CDR3 is 14 amino acids long.

This clonotype was seen a few times. The chain uses TRBV25-1 and TRBJ2-7, with a weak D call TRBD2 (5 bases). The germline CDR1 and CDR2 sequences are MGHDK and SYGVNS. The CDR3 loop spans 17 amino acids. Trimming pared 4 bases from V and 1 base from J, leaving 20 bases between. The CDR3 sequence is CASSGRLGRGPSYEQYF. CDR3 coding DNA: TGTGCCAGCAGTGGTAGGTTAGGACGAGGGCCGTCCTACGAGCAGTACTTC.

This clonotype was detected many times. The chain employs TRBV6-5 and TRBJ1-1, with 8 nucleotides matching TRBD1. Germline V gives CDR1 MNHEY, CDR2 SVGAGI. This CDR3 contains 19 residues. V shed 1 base, J shed 0 bases, and the junction held 13 bases outside the gene matches. CDR3 in amino acids: CASSYFRGRGLRMNTEAFF. DNA for the CDR3: TGTGCCAGCAGTTACTTTAGGGGCAGGGGGCTAAGAATGAACACTGAAGCTTTCTTT.

This clonotype was seen more than once but under ten times. The rearrangement joins TRBV6-5 to TRBJ2-5; D gene uncertain. Germline CDR1 is MNHEY and CDR2 is SVGAGI. The CDR3 is made up of 15 amino acids. V lost 4 bases and J 2 bases, leaving 14 bases between the germline ends. CDR3 protein: CASSSWAIVQETQYF. The CDR3 nucleotides are TGTGCCAGCAGTTCTTGGGCCATTGTACAAGAGACCCAGTACTTC.

The rearrangement uses TRBV5-5 and TRBJ2-5; the match to TRBD2 covers 10 bases. The CDR3 loop spans 14 amino acids. Germline CDR1 reads SGHKS; CDR2 reads YYEKEE (reference sequence). V lost 2 bases and J lost 5; bases outside the gene matches: 3. This CDR3 is CASSLIAGGETQYF. DNA of the CDR3: TGTGCCAGCAGCTTAATAGCGGGAGGTGAGACCCAGTACTTC.